This record concerns one T cell receptor beta chain sequence. Gene names are the mouse ones. With the read ending 4 residues before the CDR3 end, the germline J gene is used to fill in that end. Markers including CD4, CD8alpha, NKG2D and NKG2ACE guided sorting of pooled cutaneous lymph node cells. RNA, once extracted, was reverse transcribed into cDNA for use as the sequencing template. This table comes from immunoSEQ multiplex PCR, and its TCRdb copy is limited to in-frame clones, with some not included. Observed in the sample are 270,000 or so clones, none of them singletons. These data belong to a study of CD8+ T cells in alopecia areata. Study background: Spontaneous alopecia affected the 6-12-month-old C3H/HeJ graft donors, whose skin was transplanted to roughly 6-11-week-old female C3H/HeJ mice.

CDR1 is SGHDT and CDR2 is FRDEAV in the germline V gene. Losses at the gene ends were 4 bases for V and 6 bases for J; bases not matched to a gene: 10. This CDR3 is 16 amino acids long. The sequencing input was CD4+ T cells sorted from a lymph node. The chain joins TRBV14 to TRBJ2-1; 10 positions match TRBD2. This clonotype was sampled from a C3H/HeJ mouse with alopecia areata. Strain MHC haplotype: H2-k. The covered CDR3 bases are TGTGCCAGCAGTCCCCACTGGGGGGGGACATTTGCT. Encoded protein: CASSPHWGGTFA. The full-length CDR3 reads as CASSPHWGGTFAEQFF. Full variable domain (rest looked up from reference TRBV14 and TRBJ2-1): EAGVTQSPRYAVLQEGQAVSFWCDPISGHDTLYWYQQPRDQGPQLLVYFRDEAVIDNSQLPSDRFSAVRPKGTNSTLKIQSAKQGDTATYLCASSPHWGGTFAEQFFGPGTRLTVL.